The 12 T cell receptor beta chains given below trace back to one sample, sequenced in a study of blood T cells in healthy people across ages. A second PCR, run for 7 to 11 cycles, used a sample-barcoded 5' primer plus a J-beta primer mix. TCRdb analysed the 5' RACE reads with MiXCR anew, one entry per CDR3 protein. The table has about 1.1 million distinct CDR3 sequences, roughly two fifths seen once. Sequenced material: blood. Receptor source: a man aged 18 to 35 in good health.

DNA for the CDR3: TGTGCCAGCAGGGGAAGGATTCTCGAGCAGTACTTC. Residues: CASRGRILEQYF. The chain is built from TRBV12-3 or TRBV12-4 and TRBJ2-4; D ambiguous. Near its end, the DNA agrees better with TRBJ2-7, so the J call may be wrong. The CDR3 has 12 residues.

The chain employs TRBV20-1 and TRBJ2-5, with D hard to call. Trimming cost V 4 bases and J 3 bases, with 12 bases left between them. Germline V CDR1 and CDR2: DFQATT, SNEGSKA (reference sequence). There are 13 residues in the CDR3. The CDR3, as DNA: TGCAGTGCTATCTTGCGGAATGAAGAGACCCAGTACTTC. It translates to CSAILRNEETQYF.

V usage is TRBV28 and J usage is TRBJ1-5; D remains unclear. This CDR3 contains 15 residues. CDR1 and CDR2 (germline): MDHEN, SYDVKM. V was clipped by 6 bases and J by 4 bases, with 16 bases between them. CDR3 loop: CASRYRARRNQPQHF. The CDR3 DNA sequence: TGTGCCAGCAGGTACCGGGCCCGGCGTAATCAGCCCCAGCATTTT. Full variable domain (rest looked up from reference TRBV28 and TRBJ1-5): DVKVTQSSRYLVKRTGEKVFLECVQDMDHENMFWYRQDPGLGLRLIYFSYDVKMKEKGDIPEGYSVSREKKERFSLILESASTNQTSMYLCASRYRARRNQPQHFGDGTRLSIL.

This clonotype was recorded a few times. This chain connects TRBV29-1 to TRBJ1-2, with D hard to call. This CDR3 is 13 amino acids long. V was clipped by 6 bases and J by 4 bases, with 15 bases between them. The germline CDR1 and CDR2 sequences are SQVTM and ANQGSEA. The DNA of the CDR3 is TGCAGCGTCCAAAATCTAGGTGCCTATGGCTACACCTTC. The encoded protein is CSVQNLGAYGYTF.

The chain couples TRBV24-1 to TRBJ2-3, with D uncertain. Germline assignment: CDR1 KGHDR and CDR2 SFDVKD. V lost 4 bases, J lost 2 bases, and 15 bases lay in between. CDR3 length equals 16 residues. CDR3 bases: TGTGCCACCAGTGAGGCCTCGATGTCCTCCACAGATACGCAGTATTTT. Amino acids: CATSEASMSSTDTQYF.

V is TRBV28 and J is TRBJ1-5; D gene unclear. Trimming cost V 7 bases and J 1 base, with 11 bases left between them. Germline V gene lookup returns CDR1 MDHEN and CDR2 SYDVKM. CDR3 length equals 14 residues. The CDR3 DNA follows: TGTGCCAGCACAACGAGGAAAAGCAATCAGCCCCAGCATTTT. Protein product: CASTTRKSNQPQHF.

This clonotype has a handful of counts. The V gene is TRBV27, the J gene TRBJ1-1, with D perhaps matching TRBD1 (5 bases). The V and J ends lost 4 bases and 2 bases respectively, with 11 bases between them. Germline CDR1 reads MNHEY; CDR2 reads SMNVEV (reference sequence). This CDR3 region has 14 residues. In DNA, the CDR3 is TGTGCCAGCAGTTCGGACATTGGAAACACTGAAGCTTTCTTT. This encodes CASSSDIGNTEAFF.

The V gene is TRBV11-2, the J gene TRBJ2-2; no definite D call. Trimming removed 5 bases at V and 1 base at J, with 8 bases between. CDR1 and CDR2 from the germline V gene are SGHAT and FQNNGV. The CDR3 spans 14 residues. The CDR3 coding sequence is TGTGCCAGCAGCCTACAGCGGAACACCGGGGAGCTGTTTTTT. Translating gives CASSLQRNTGELFF.

The rearrangement links TRBV20-1 to TRBJ2-5; D tentatively reads TRBD1 or TRBD2 (5 bases each). The CDR3 length is 12 residues. The V and J ends lost 6 bases and 11 bases respectively, with 19 bases between them. Germline V gene data show CDR1 as DFQATT and CDR2 as SNEGSKA (reference sequence). Written as DNA, the CDR3 is TGCAGTGCAATCCACCGAAGGGACCAGCAGTACTTC. Protein: CSAIHRRDQQYF.

The chain is built from TRBV28 and TRBJ1-2; 8 bases fit TRBD1. The CDR3 has 14 amino acids. The trim removed 6 bases at V and 6 bases at J, leaving 9 bases unmatched. Germline values: CDR1 MDHEN, CDR2 SYDVKM. In DNA form, the CDR3 reads TGTGCCAGCAGCTCCGCTGACAGGGGCAATGGCTACACCTTC. Encoded protein: CASSSADRGNGYTF.

The chain links TRBV20-1 to TRBJ2-3, with TRBD2 identical over 7 bases. The CDR3 is made up of 14 amino acids. V was clipped by 5 bases and J by 2 bases; unmatched bases: 7. In germline, CDR1 is DFQATT, CDR2 SNEGSKA (reference sequence). CDR3 nucleotide sequence: TGCAGTGCTTACCCAGCGGGGCTCACAGATACGCAGTATTTT. It codes for CSAYPAGLTDTQYF.

This clonotype was detected ten times or more. In nucleotides, the CDR3 is TGTGCCAGCAAGGGACCCGGTGGCTATGGCTACACCTTC. Its translation is CASKGPGGYGYTF. This chain connects TRBV28 to TRBJ1-2, with a tentative D call TRBD1 (5 bases). Per germline, CDR1 MDHEN and CDR2 SYDVKM. V was trimmed by 7 bases and J by 4 bases, leaving 13 bases between them. The length of the CDR3 is 13 residues.